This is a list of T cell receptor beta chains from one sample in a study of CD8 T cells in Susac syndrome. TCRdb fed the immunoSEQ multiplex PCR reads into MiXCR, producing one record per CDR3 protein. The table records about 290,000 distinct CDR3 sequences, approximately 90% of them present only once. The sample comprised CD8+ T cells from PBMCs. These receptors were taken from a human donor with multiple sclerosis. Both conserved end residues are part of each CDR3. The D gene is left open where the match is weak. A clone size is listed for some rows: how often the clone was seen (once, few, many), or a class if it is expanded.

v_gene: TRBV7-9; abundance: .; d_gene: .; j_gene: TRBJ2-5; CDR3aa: CASSSNRVETQYF; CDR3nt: TGTGCCAGCAGCTCCAACAGGGTGGAGACCCAGTACTTC
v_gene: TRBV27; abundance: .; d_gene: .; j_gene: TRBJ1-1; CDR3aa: CASSLGGPALGTEAFF; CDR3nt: TGTGCCAGCAGTTTGGGGGGCCCCGCCTTGGGCACTGAAGCTTTCTTT
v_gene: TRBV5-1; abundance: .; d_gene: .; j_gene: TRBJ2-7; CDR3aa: CASSSTIDWGEQYF; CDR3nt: TGCGCCAGCAGCTCTACTATAGACTGGGGGGAGCAGTACTTC
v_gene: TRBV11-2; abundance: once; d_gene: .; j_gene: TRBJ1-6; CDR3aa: CASSTHRDSNSPLHF; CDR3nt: TGTGCCAGCAGCACACACCGGGACTCCAATTCACCCCTCCACTTT
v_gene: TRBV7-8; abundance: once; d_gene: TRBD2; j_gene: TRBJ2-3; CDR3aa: CASSLTSGRTDTQYF; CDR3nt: TGTGCCAGCAGCTTAACTAGCGGGAGGACAGATACGCAGTATTTT
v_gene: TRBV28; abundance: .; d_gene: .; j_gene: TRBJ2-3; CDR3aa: CASSFNLYTDTQYF; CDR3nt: TGTGCCAGCAGTTTTAACTTATACACAGATACGCAGTATTTT
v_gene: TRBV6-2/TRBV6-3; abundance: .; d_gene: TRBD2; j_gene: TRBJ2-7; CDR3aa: CASSYSTVGTSGYEQYF; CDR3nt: TGTGCCAGCAGTTACTCGACCGTTGGGACTAGCGGCTACGAGCAGTACTTC
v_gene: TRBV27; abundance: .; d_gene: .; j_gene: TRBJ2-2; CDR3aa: CASRPLQGDSNTGELFF; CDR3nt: TGTGCCAGCAGGCCACTACAGGGAGATAGCAACACCGGGGAGCTGTTTTTT
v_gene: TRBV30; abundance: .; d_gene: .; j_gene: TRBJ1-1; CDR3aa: CAWSTGTVGEAFF; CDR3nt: TGTGCCTGGTCCACAGGGACGGTTGGTGAAGCTTTCTTT
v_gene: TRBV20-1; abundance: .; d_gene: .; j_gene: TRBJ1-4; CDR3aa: CSAPTGINEKLFF; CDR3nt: TGCAGTGCTCCGACGGGTATTAATGAAAAACTGTTTTTT
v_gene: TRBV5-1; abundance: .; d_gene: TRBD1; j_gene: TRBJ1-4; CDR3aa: CASSLGTGGANEKLFF; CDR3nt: TGCGCCAGCAGCTTGGGGACAGGGGGCGCGAATGAAAAACTGTTTTTT
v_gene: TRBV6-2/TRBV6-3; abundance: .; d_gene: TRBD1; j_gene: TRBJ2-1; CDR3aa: CASNVGQGFLEGTRDEQFF; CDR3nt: TGTGCCAGCAACGTAGGACAGGGGTTTCTGGAGGGAACGCGGGATGAGCAGTTCTTC
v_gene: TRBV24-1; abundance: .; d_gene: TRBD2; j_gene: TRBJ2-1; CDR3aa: CATSDLDGTSAYNEQFF; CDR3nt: TGTGCCACCAGTGATTTGGATGGGACTAGCGCTTACAATGAGCAGTTCTTC
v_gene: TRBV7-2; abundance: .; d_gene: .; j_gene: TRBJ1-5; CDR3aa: CASSFTGSRNQPQHF; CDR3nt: TGTGCCAGCAGCTTCACAGGGTCGCGGAATCAGCCCCAGCATTTT
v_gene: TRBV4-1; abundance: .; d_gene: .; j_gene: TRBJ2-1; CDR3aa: CASSQVEGDEQFF; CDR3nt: TGCGCCAGCAGCCAAGTAGAGGGCGATGAGCAGTTCTTC
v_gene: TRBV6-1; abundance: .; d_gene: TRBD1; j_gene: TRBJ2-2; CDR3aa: CASSEGGTASDTGELFF; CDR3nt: TGTGCCAGCAGTGAAGGAGGGACAGCGAGCGACACCGGGGAGCTGTTTTTT
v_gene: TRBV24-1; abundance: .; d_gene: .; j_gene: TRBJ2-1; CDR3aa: CATSDFGEQFF; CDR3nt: TGTGCCACCAGTGATTTCGGTGAGCAGTTCTTC
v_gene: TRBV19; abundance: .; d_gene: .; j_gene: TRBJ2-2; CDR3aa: CASLRSRGGELFF; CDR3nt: TGTGCCAGTTTGCGGTCCCGGGGAGGGGAGCTGTTTTTT
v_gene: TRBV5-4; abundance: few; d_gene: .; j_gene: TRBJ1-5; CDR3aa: CASSLAIGNQPQHF; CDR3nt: TGTGCCAGCAGCTTGGCCATAGGGAATCAGCCCCAGCATTTT
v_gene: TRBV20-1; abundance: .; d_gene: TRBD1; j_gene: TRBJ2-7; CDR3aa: CSAREATGTAFYEQYF; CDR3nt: TGCAGTGCTAGAGAGGCCACCGGGACAGCCTTCTACGAGCAGTACTTC
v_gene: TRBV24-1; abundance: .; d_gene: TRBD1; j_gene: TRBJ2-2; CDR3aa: CATSDFDRAGGELFF; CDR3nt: TGTGCCACCAGTGATTTCGACAGGGCGGGCGGGGAGCTGTTTTTT
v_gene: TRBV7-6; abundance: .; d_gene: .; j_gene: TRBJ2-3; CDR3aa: CASSFGATTDTQYF; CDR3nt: TGTGCCAGCAGCTTTGGCGCTACCACAGATACGCAGTATTTT
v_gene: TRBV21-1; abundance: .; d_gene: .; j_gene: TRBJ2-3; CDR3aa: CASSNPPMGRGRDTQYF; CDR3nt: TGTGCCAGCAGCAATCCCCCGATGGGCAGGGGTAGAGATACGCAGTATTTT
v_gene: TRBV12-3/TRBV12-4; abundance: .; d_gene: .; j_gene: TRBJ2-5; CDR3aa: CASSLEKQETQYF; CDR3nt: TGTGCCAGCAGTTTGGAGAAGCAAGAGACCCAGTACTTC
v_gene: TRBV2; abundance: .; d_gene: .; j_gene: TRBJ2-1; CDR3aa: CASSERVDEQFF; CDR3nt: TGTGCCAGCAGTGAAAGGGTAGATGAGCAGTTCTTC
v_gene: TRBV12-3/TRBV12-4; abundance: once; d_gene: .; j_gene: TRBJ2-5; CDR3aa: CASSRELDQETQYF; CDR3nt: TGTGCCAGCAGTAGAGAACTAGACCAAGAGACCCAGTACTTC
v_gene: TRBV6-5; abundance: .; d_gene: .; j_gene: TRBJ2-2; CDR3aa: CASLYRNTGELFF; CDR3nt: TGTGCCAGCCTTTACCGGAACACCGGGGAGCTGTTTTTT
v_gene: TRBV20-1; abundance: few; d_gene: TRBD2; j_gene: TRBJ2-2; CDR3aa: CSARDSLAGDTGELFF; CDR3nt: TGCAGTGCTAGAGATTCCCTAGCGGGAGACACCGGGGAGCTGTTTTTT
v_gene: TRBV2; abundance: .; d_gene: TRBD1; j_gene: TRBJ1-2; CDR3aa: CAGQRQGYGYTF; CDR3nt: TGTGCCGGCCAAAGACAGGGCTATGGCTACACCTTC